The T cell receptor beta chain under discussion was sequenced for a study of cytomegalovirus exposure and HLA in healthy donors. Across the study: When 300 to 500 donors were genotyped, approximately 80% of them were found to fall in the Caucasian-associated ancestry cluster.

Looked up from germline, CDR1 is DFQATT and CDR2 is SNEGSKA (reference sequence). The CDR3 consists of 10 residues. Deletions cut 2 bases from V and 5 bases from J, with 3 bases between. The PCR ran on 60 Vbeta and 13 Jbeta primers. The protocol was immunoSEQ multiplex PCR, while the TCRdb copy is restricted to in-frame clones and leaves out a portion. The repertoire holds some 150,000 clones, with 80% as singletons. Notes on this clone: The antigen remains undetermined.

The study, taken as a whole, reports: Reports showed the classifier diagnosing cytomegalovirus status with high specificity and sensitivity. Reportedly, fewer N-insertions than the approximately 650-donor mean appeared in an Asian-associated ancestry cluster in a later analysis.

It was healthy bone marrow donors who served as donors. Material for sequencing was PBMCs. The TCR comes from a woman aged 45-65 years in good health and CMV-seropositive. The V and J genes are TRBV20-1 and TRBJ2-5; D unresolved. Here the CDR3 reads CSARQETQYF. Written as DNA, the CDR3 is TGCAGTGCTAGACAGGAGACCCAGTACTTC.